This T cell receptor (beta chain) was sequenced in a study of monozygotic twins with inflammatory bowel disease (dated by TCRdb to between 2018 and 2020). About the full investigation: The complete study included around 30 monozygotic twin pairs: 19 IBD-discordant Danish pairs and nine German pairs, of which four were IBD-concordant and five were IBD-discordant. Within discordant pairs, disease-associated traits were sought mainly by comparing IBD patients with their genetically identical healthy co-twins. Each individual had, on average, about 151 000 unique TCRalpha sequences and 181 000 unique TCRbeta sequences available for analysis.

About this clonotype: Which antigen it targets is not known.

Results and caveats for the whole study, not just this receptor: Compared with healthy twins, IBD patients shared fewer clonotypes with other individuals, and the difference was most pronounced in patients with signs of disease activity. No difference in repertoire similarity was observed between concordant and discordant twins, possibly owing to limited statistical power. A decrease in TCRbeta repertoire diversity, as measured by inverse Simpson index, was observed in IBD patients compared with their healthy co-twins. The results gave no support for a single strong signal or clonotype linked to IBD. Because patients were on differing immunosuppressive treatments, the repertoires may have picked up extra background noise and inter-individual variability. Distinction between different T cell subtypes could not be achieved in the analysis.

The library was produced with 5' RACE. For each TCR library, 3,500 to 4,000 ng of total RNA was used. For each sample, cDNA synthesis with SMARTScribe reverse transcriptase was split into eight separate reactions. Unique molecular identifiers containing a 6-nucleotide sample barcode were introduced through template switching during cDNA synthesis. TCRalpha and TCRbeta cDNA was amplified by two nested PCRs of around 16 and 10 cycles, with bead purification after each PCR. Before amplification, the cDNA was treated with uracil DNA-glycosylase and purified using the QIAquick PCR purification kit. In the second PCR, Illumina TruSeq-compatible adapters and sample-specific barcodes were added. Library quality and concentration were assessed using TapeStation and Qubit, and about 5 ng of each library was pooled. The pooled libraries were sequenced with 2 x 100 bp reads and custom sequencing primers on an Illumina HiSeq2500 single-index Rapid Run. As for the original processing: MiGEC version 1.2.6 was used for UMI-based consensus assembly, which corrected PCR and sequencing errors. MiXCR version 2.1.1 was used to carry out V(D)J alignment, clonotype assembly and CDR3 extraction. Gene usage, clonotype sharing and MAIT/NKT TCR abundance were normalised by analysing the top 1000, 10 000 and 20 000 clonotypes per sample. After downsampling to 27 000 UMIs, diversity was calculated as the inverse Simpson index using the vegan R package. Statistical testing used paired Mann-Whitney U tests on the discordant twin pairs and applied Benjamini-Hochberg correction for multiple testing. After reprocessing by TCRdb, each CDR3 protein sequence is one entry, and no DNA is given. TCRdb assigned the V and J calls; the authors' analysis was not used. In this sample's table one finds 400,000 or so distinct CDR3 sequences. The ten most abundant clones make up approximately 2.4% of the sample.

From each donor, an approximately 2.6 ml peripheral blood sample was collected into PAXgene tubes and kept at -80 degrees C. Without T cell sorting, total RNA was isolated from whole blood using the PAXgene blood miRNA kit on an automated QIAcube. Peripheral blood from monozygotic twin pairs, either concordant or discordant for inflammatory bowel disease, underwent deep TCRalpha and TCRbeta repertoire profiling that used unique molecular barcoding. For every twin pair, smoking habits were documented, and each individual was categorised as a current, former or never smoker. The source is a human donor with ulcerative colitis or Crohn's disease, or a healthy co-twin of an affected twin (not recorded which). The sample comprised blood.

The CDR3 reads as follows: CASSLSLAGAGEQYF. In this chain, TRBV7-3 is recombined with TRBJ2-7; TCRdb selects TRBD2, and the lack of DNA leaves this call unchecked. Reading from cysteine to phenylalanine, the CDR3 counts 15 amino acids. There is no recorded DNA. For CDR1 and CDR2, the germline V gene lists SGHTA and FQGTGA.